Below, 5 T cell receptor beta chains from the same sample are listed, as sequenced in a study of early T cells in non-severe SARS-CoV-2 infection. Each CDR3 protein is one row after TCRdb ran MiXCR on the 5' RACE reads. The sample holds fewer than 30,000 distinct CDR3 sequences, 4.5% to 6% seen once. The sample consisted of whole blood. These receptors came from an adult who was a healthcare worker with PCR-confirmed SARS-CoV-2 infection or an uninfected control (not recorded which).

J is TRBJ1-1 and V is TRBV20-1, with 7 bases aligning to TRBD1. V lost 5 bases and J lost 0; bases outside the gene matches: 6. Germline CDR1 is DFQATT and CDR2 is SNEGSKA (reference sequence). The CDR3 extends over 14 amino acids. The CDR3 protein is CSARRQGMNTEAFF. The CDR3 nucleotides are TGCAGTGCTCGCCGACAGGGTATGAACACTGAAGCTTTCTTT.

This clonotype has ten or more counts. The rearrangement links TRBV5-5 to TRBJ2-5; possibly TRBD1 for D (5 bases). CDR1 and CDR2 (germline): SGHKS, YYEKEE (reference sequence). There are 13 residues in the CDR3. With 2 bases removed from V and 1 base from J, the gap between germline ends came to 6 bases. The chain's CDR3 is CASSFQGQETQYF. CDR3 DNA sequence: TGTGCCAGCAGCTTCCAGGGCCAAGAGACCCAGTACTTC.

This clonotype was seen many times. The chain recombines TRBV29-1 with TRBJ2-5, with D unresolved. The V end lost 7 bases, the J end lost 2 bases, and 17 bases lay between the germline ends. CDR1 is SQVTM and CDR2 is ANQGSEA in the germline V gene. This CDR3 is 14 amino acids long. The CDR3 DNA is TGCAGCGCCGGCCCGGCAGCCGGACAAGAGACCCAGTACTTC. As protein: CSAGPAAGQETQYF.

Many counts were recorded for this clonotype. The chain couples TRBV10-3 to TRBJ2-1; a weak D match, TRBD1 (6 bases). CDR1 and CDR2 (germline): ENHRY, SYGVKD. Trimming pared 0 bases from V and 7 bases from J, leaving 19 bases between. The CDR3 extends over 17 amino acids. CDR3 sequence (DNA): TGTGCCATCAGTGAGTCTTTCCGGCAGGGGAGTGATAATGAGCAGTTCTTC. This encodes CAISESFRQGSDNEQFF.

At least ten counts were recorded for this clonotype. The CDR3 DNA is TGCGCCAGCAGCTTAAACTTAGGGGGGAACACTGAAGCTTTCTTT. It codes for CASSLNLGGNTEAFF. The chain uses TRBV5-1 and TRBJ1-1; maybe TRBD1 (6 bases). V lost 2 bases and J lost 1, with 12 bases in between. Germline CDR1 is SGHRS and CDR2 is YFSETQ. The CDR3 runs 15 residues.